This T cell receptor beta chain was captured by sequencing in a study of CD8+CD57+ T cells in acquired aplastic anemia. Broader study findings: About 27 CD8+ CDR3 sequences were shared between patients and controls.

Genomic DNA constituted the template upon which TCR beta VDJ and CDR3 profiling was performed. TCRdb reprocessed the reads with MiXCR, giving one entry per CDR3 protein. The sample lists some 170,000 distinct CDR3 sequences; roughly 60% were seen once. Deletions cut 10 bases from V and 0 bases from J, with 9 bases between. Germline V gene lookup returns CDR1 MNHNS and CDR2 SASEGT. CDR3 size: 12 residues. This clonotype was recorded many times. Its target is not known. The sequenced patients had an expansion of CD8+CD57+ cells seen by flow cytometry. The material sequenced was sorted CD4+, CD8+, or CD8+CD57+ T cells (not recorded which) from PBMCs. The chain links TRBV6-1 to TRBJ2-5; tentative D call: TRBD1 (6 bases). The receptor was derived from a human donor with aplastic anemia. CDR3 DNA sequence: TGTGCCACGTACAGGGACCAAGAGACCCAGTACTTC. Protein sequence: CATYRDQETQYF.